The rows below give T cell receptor beta chains drawn from one sample of a study of cytomegalovirus exposure and HLA in healthy donors. Sequencing used immunoSEQ multiplex PCR; TCRdb keeps in-frame clones, though not all of them. The sample shows over 200,000 clones, 60% to 80% of them seen only once. Sequences were obtained from PBMCs. All receptors come from a male donor in good health and CMV-seronegative. CDR3s include the opening cysteine and the closing phenylalanine or tryptophan. A D gene is named only where the DNA matches it firmly. Clone size appears in some rows only: once, few, many, or a class for an expanded clone.

CDR3 | DNA | D | size | J | V
CATSRDYEPPVFRGYTF | TGTGCCACCAGCAGAGATTATGAGCCACCCGTCTTCCGTGGCTACACCTTC | - | - | TRBJ1-2 | TRBV15
CASSRDFNTDTQYF | TGTGCCAGCAGCCGGGACTTTAACACAGATACGCAGTATTTT | - | - | TRBJ2-3 | TRBV2
CASSPKGASVGTDTQYF | TGTGCCAGCAGCCCAAAGGGGGCTAGCGTAGGCACAGATACGCAGTATTTT | - | - | TRBJ2-3 | TRBV7-3
CASSLGSYEQFF | TGTGCCAGCAGCTTAGGTTCCTATGAGCAGTTCTTC | - | - | TRBJ2-1 | TRBV13
CASSQDLLADTQYF | TGTGCCAGCAGCCAGGACCTACTAGCAGATACGCAGTATTTT | - | few | TRBJ2-3 | TRBV4-2
CASSPLSDRYEQYF | TGTGCCAGCAGTCCCTTATCGGACAGATACGAGCAGTACTTC | - | - | TRBJ2-7 | TRBV28
CASSPGSPTTNEKLFF | TGTGCCAGCAGCCCGGGGAGCCCAACAACTAATGAAAAACTGTTTTTT | - | - | TRBJ1-4 | TRBV5-4
CASSYSQGYEQYF | TGTGCCAGCAGCTACTCACAGGGGTACGAGCAGTACTTC | TRBD1 | once | TRBJ2-7 | TRBV5-4
CASSAGTGPGELFF | TGTGCCAGTAGTGCGGGGACAGGCCCCGGGGAGCTGTTTTTT | TRBD1 | - | TRBJ2-2 | TRBV19
CASSLGEGETQYF | TGTGCCAGCAGCCTTGGTGAGGGCGAGACCCAGTACTTC | - | - | TRBJ2-5 | TRBV13
CASSAGWGGMNTEAFF | TGCGCCAGCTCGGCGGGGTGGGGGGGGATGAACACTGAAGCTTTCTTT | - | - | TRBJ1-1 | TRBV5-1
CAWVLAGGPRLYEQFF | TGTGCCTGGGTCTTAGCGGGGGGGCCTAGGCTGTATGAGCAGTTCTTC | TRBD2 | - | TRBJ2-1 | TRBV30
CASSLGSGARYEQYF | TGTGCCAGCAGCTTAGGTAGCGGGGCCCGGTACGAGCAGTACTTC | TRBD2 | few | TRBJ2-7 | TRBV7-2
CAWTYAFLSGRTQGTQYF | TGTGCCTGGACCTACGCTTTTCTTAGCGGGAGGACTCAAGGGACCCAGTACTTC | TRBD2 | - | TRBJ2-5 | TRBV30
CASSDSYGYTF | TGTGCCAGCAGCGACAGCTATGGCTACACCTTC | - | - | TRBJ1-2 | TRBV6-5
CASSSGQGSEQYF | TGTGCCAGCAGCTCGGGACAGGGAAGCGAGCAGTACTTC | TRBD1 | once | TRBJ2-7 | TRBV7-8
CASSSSPRGSTGELFF | TGTGCCAGCAGCTCGTCCCCCAGGGGAAGCACCGGGGAGCTGTTTTTT | - | - | TRBJ2-2 | TRBV7-3
CASIGGTHDSEQYF | TGTGCCAGCATAGGAGGGACCCACGACTCCGAGCAGTACTTC | - | - | TRBJ2-7 | TRBV28
CASSPRDRDSPLHF | TGTGCCAGCAGCCCCCGGGACAGGGATTCACCCCTCCACTTT | TRBD1 | - | TRBJ1-6 | TRBV5-4
CASSSGSYNSPLHF | TGTGCCAGCAGCTCGGGCTCCTATAATTCACCCCTCCACTTT | - | - | TRBJ1-6 | TRBV7-3
CASRPSGGPYEQYF | TGTGCCAGCAGACCCTCAGGGGGCCCCTACGAGCAGTACTTC | TRBD1 | - | TRBJ2-7 | TRBV11-2
CASSLGIYRVRDTKNIQYF | TGTGCCAGCAGCTTAGGGATCTACAGGGTTAGAGATACCAAAAACATTCAGTACTTC | - | - | TRBJ2-4 | TRBV7-8
CASSFRPGLGSEGELFF | TGTGCCAGCAGTTTTAGACCGGGACTAGGTAGTGAAGGGGAGCTGTTTTTT | TRBD2 | - | TRBJ2-2 | TRBV27
CAWQGISGNTIYF | TGTGCCTGGCAGGGAATCTCTGGAAACACCATATATTTT | - | - | TRBJ1-3 | TRBV30
CAKMGGEADGYTF | TGCGCCAAAATGGGAGGGGAGGCGGATGGCTACACCTTC | - | - | TRBJ1-2 | TRBV10-1
CASSNNEQFF | TGTGCCAGCAGCAACAATGAGCAGTTCTTC | - | - | TRBJ2-1 | TRBV6-1
CASSPSGMNTEAFF | TGTGCCAGCAGCCCCTCGGGGATGAACACTGAAGCTTTCTTT | - | few | TRBJ1-1 | TRBV6-5
CSVFRVDNYGYTF | TGCAGCGTTTTCCGGGTGGATAACTATGGCTACACCTTC | - | - | TRBJ1-2 | TRBV29-1
CAWSAGTGGSGNTIYF | TGTGCCTGGAGTGCCGGGACAGGGGGATCTGGAAACACCATATATTTT | TRBD1 | - | TRBJ1-3 | TRBV30
CASRSRGTEAFF | TGTGCCAGCAGGAGTCGGGGCACTGAAGCTTTCTTT | - | few | TRBJ1-1 | TRBV25-1
CASSLANRSHEQYF | TGCGCCAGCAGCTTGGCCAACCGGTCGCACGAGCAGTACTTC | - | - | TRBJ2-7 | TRBV5-1
CASSAQGWGQGEKLFF | TGTGCCAGCAGTGCCCAAGGGTGGGGGCAAGGAGAAAAACTGTTTTTT | - | few | TRBJ1-4 | TRBV27
CASSQELDQPQHF | TGCGCCAGCAGCCAAGAACTGGATCAGCCCCAGCATTTT | - | - | TRBJ1-5 | TRBV4-1
CASSLGGAGANVLTF | TGTGCCAGCAGCTTGGGGGGGGCTGGGGCCAACGTCCTGACTTTC | - | - | TRBJ2-6 | TRBV5-4
CASSGGKATPGRELFF | TGTGCCAGCAGCGGGGGAAAGGCTACCCCCGGGAGGGAGCTGTTTTTT | - | - | TRBJ2-2 | TRBV9
CASRLQADYEQYF | TGTGCCAGCAGGTTGCAGGCTGACTACGAGCAGTACTTC | - | once | TRBJ2-7 | TRBV27
CVSGGTANIEQYF | TGTGTAAGCGGTGGGACAGCGAATATCGAGCAGTACTTC | TRBD1 | - | TRBJ2-7 | TRBV2